The sequence of this T cell receptor (beta chain) was determined in a study of technical replicates of blood from a handful of donors. The junction had 10 bases not matched to a gene; V was cut back by 1 base and J by 2 bases. This CDR3 contains 17 residues. Germline-derived CDR1 and CDR2 are MGHRA and YSYEKL. The data were produced by immunoSEQ multiplex PCR, yet TCRdb's version contains in-frame clones alone and is incomplete. The profile shows under 85,000 clones, 92% of them singletons. This chain joins TRBV4-1 and TRBJ2-7; 8 nucleotides match TRBD1. This receptor was taken from a human donor in good health. The sample comprised T cells isolated from PBMCs. The CDR3 spells CASSQGTGDRGTYEQYF. CDR3 nucleotides: TGCGCCAGCAGCCAAGGGACGGGAGACAGGGGAACCTACGAGCAGTACTTC.